The 6 T cell receptor beta chains in this list originate from one sample, sequenced in a study of blood T cell repertoires in COVID-19 (dated by TCRdb to between 2020 and 2021). Libraries were made using the immunoSEQ multiplex PCR assay. TCRdb provides this immuneACCESS table in a form limited to in-frame rearrangements. Some clones are lacking; in checked studies, under half of them reflect an unresolved V gene, and why the rest are absent is not known. The sample table records fewer than 250,000 clones; roughly 83% of these occur just once. The top ten clones comprise around 7.2% of the sample. Sequencing was performed on peripheral blood. The receptors shown here come from a woman between 45 and 65 years old with acute or convalescent COVID-19.

V usage is TRBV5-5 and J usage is TRBJ2-4, with 11 positions matching TRBD2. CDR1 and CDR2 (germline): SGHKS, YYEKEE (reference sequence). V lost 0 bases to trimming and J lost 1 base; unmatched junction nucleotides: 0. CDR3 length: 16 amino acids. The CDR3 reads CASSLASGGAKNIQYF. CDR3 DNA sequence: TGTGCCAGCAGCTTGGCTAGCGGGGGGGCCAAAAACATTCAGTACTTC.

The rearrangement links TRBV29-1 to TRBJ1-3; D ambiguous. V was cut by 3 bases and J by 5 bases, with 8 bases left in between. Germline-derived CDR1 and CDR2 are SQVTM and ANQGSEA. The CDR3 loop spans 12 amino acids. CDR3 bases: TGCAGCGTTGAGTATCCTCGAAACACCATATATTTT. It translates to CSVEYPRNTIYF.

To note about this clone: This same CDR3 is encoded by further DNA sequences in the sample. The chain joins TRBV7-9 to TRBJ2-7; TRBD1 matches at 10 bases. CDR1 is SEHNR and CDR2 is FQNEAQ in the germline V gene (reference sequence). V gave up 6 bases and J gave up 2 bases; unmatched junction bases: 7. The CDR3 is made up of 15 amino acids. In DNA, the CDR3 is TGTGCCAGCAGTGCCCCGGGACAGGGGACCTACGAGCAGTACTTC. Its translation is CASSAPGQGTYEQYF.

The gene calls are TRBV28 and TRBJ1-2; 7 bases map to TRBD1. Germline V CDR1 and CDR2: MDHEN, SYDVKM. This CDR3 region has 13 residues. V gave up 8 bases and J gave up 3 bases; unmatched junction bases: 6. CDR3 region: CASGDRVDYGYTF. In DNA, the CDR3 is TGTGCCAGCGGCGACAGGGTTGACTATGGCTACACCTTC.

The chain links TRBV10-3 to TRBJ2-5, with a possible D match to TRBD2 (6 bases). The germline gives CDR1 ENHRY, CDR2 SYGVKD. The CDR3 extends over 14 amino acids. The CDR3 sequence: CASRGDGRGETQYF. DNA of the CDR3: TGTGCTTCAAGGGGAGACGGGCGGGGCGAGACCCAGTACTTC.

This chain links TRBV7-6 with TRBJ2-1, with 8 bases aligning to TRBD1. The CDR3 has 13 amino acids. V dropped 5 bases and J dropped 6; count of bases not matched to a gene: 3. The germline gives CDR1 SGHVS, CDR2 FNYEAQ. DNA of the CDR3: TGTGCCAGCAGCCCAGGACAGGGCAATGAGCAGTTCTTC. The encoded protein is CASSPGQGNEQFF.